One sample yielded the 27 T cell receptor beta chains listed below, sequenced in a study of long-term antiretroviral therapy in people with HIV (dated by TCRdb to 2022 to 2024). The immunoSEQ hsTCRB v3.0 assay was used at survey level resolution to sequence the TRB variable region. The table comes from immuneACCESS by way of TCRdb, which keeps in-frame sequences with V and J called. Part of the clones is missing from these tables; in studies checked, under half for an unresolved V gene and the rest for unknown reasons. This sample gives roughly 16,000 clones in total; about 81% of them show up just once. Just under 9% of the sample is taken by the ten largest. The input for sequencing was unsorted PBMCs, taken 0.3 years before starting antiretroviral therapy. The source is a man aged 45-65 years with HIV.

This rearrangement joins TRBV2 to TRBJ2-7; either TRBD1 or TRBD2 may supply D (5 bases each). The V end was cut by 7 bases, the J end by 2 bases, with 12 bases between. The CDR3 is 13 amino acids. Germline CDR1 is SNHLY and CDR2 is FYNNEI. This chain's CDR3 is CASIMGEPYEQYF. CDR3 sequence (DNA): TGTGCCAGCATAATGGGGGAACCCTACGAGCAGTACTTC.

The rearrangement uses TRBV5-6 and TRBJ1-1; the match to TRBD1 covers 8 bases. J lost 2 bases, V lost 4 bases, and 7 bases had no gene match. This CDR3 has 15 residues. From germline, CDR1 is SGHDT and CDR2 YYEEEE. This chain's CDR3 is CASSPAGGGNTEAFF. The CDR3 coding sequence is TGTGCCAGCAGCCCAGCAGGGGGCGGAAACACTGAAGCTTTCTTT.

This clone was counted a single time. The V gene is TRBV14, the J gene TRBJ2-1; 7 bases are a match to TRBD2. After removal of 1 base from V and 5 bases from J, the junction contained 5 bases not matched to a gene. The CDR3 is 15 amino acids. CDR1 and CDR2 from the germline V gene are SGHDN and FVKESK. CDR3 sequence reads: CASSQVSLADNEQFF. In DNA, the CDR3 is TGTGCCAGCAGCCAAGTCAGTCTAGCGGACAATGAGCAGTTCTTC. The variable domain in full, with the rest retrieved from reference TRBV14 and TRBJ2-1, is EAGVTQFPSHSVIEKGQTVTLRCDPISGHDNLYWYRRVMGKEIKFLLHFVKESKQDESGMPNNRFLAERTGGTYSTLKVQPAELEDSGVYFCASSQVSLADNEQFFGPGTRLTVL.

This chain uses TRBV19 with TRBJ1-1; 7 positions agree with TRBD1. Trimming at V came to 1 base and at J to 1 base, leaving 0 bases not matched to a gene. There are 14 residues in the CDR3. The germline gives CDR1 LNHDA, CDR2 SQIVND (reference sequence). The CDR3 DNA follows: TGTGCCAGTAGTATAGGACAGGGGAACACTGAAGCTTTCTTT. Translating it yields CASSIGQGNTEAFF. Full variable domain (missing parts from reference TRBV19 and TRBJ1-1): DGGITQSPKYLFRKEGQNVTLSCEQNLNHDAMYWYRQDPGQGLRLIYYSQIVNDFQKGDIAEGYSVSREKKESFPLTVTSAQKNPTAFYLCASSIGQGNTEAFFGQGTRLTVV.

The J gene is TRBJ2-2, the V gene TRBV7-9; TRBD2 is a possible D gene (5 bases). The length of the CDR3 is 17 residues. From germline, CDR1 is SEHNR and CDR2 FQNEAQ (reference sequence). The V gene lost 1 base and the J gene lost 4 bases, with 16 bases spanning the gap. CDR3 protein: CASSLDFGVAGTGELFF. The DNA of the CDR3 is TGTGCCAGCAGCTTAGATTTCGGGGTTGCCGGCACCGGGGAGCTGTTTTTT.

This clone appeared a few times. V usage is TRBV19 and J usage is TRBJ1-2, with D possibly TRBD1 on 6 matching bases. CDR1 and CDR2 (germline): LNHDA, SQIVND (reference sequence). V was shortened by 1 base and J by 7 bases, with 10 bases between the two germline ends. This CDR3 contains 13 residues. DNA for the CDR3: TGTGCCAGTAGTATAGCGGGGGCGAGTGGCTACACCTTC. It codes for CASSIAGASGYTF.

The V call is TRBV2, the J call TRBJ1-3; a possible D gene is TRBD1 (5 bases). Germline CDR1 is SNHLY and CDR2 is FYNNEI. CDR3 size: 13 residues. Trimming took 6 bases from V and 0 from J, leaving 6 bases between them. The CDR3 sequence: CASRRGSGNTIYF. The CDR3 coding sequence is TGTGCCAGCAGGAGGGGCTCTGGAAACACCATATATTTT.

This clone was counted a few times. This sequence joins TRBV4-1 and TRBJ2-5; weak D call: TRBD1 (6 bases). V gave up 4 bases and J gave up 2 bases, with 11 bases separating them. The CDR3 has 14 residues. Germline V gives CDR1 MGHRA, CDR2 YSYEKL. The CDR3 DNA sequence: TGCGCCAGCAGCCTCCAGGGGATACAAGAGACCCAGTACTTC. As protein: CASSLQGIQETQYF.

The J gene is TRBJ1-5, the V gene TRBV18; maybe TRBD1 (5 bases). Deletions cut 8 bases from V and 5 bases from J, with 13 bases between. Germline CDR1 KGHSH, CDR2 LQKENI. This CDR3 contains 13 residues. Here the CDR3 reads CASRGEGDQPQHF. CDR3 coding DNA: TGTGCCAGCCGAGGGGAAGGGGATCAGCCCCAGCATTTT.

This clone was observed once. The rearrangement joins TRBV4-3 to TRBJ2-1; 8 bases map to TRBD2. This CDR3 spans 16 amino acids. The germline V gene has CDR1 LGHNA and CDR2 YSLEER. Trimming cost V 0 bases and J 10 bases; bases outside gene matches: 11. CDR3 protein: CASSQESAGEEREQFF. The CDR3 nucleotides are TGCGCCAGCAGCCAAGAGTCAGCGGGAGAGGAGAGAGAGCAGTTCTTC.

The chain joins TRBV30 to TRBJ2-7; perhaps D is TRBD1 or TRBD2 (7 bases each). The CDR3 runs 15 residues. CDR1 and CDR2 (germline): GTSNPN, SVGIG (reference sequence). The ends were cut back, 4 bases at V and 1 base at J, with 17 bases in the middle. The CDR3 coding sequence is TGTGCCTGGACCAGGGGAGGGGGCGATTCCTACGAGCAGTACTTC. It encodes CAWTRGGGDSYEQYF.

The rearrangement uses TRBV7-2 and TRBJ2-3; D remains unclear. Per the germline V gene, CDR1 is SGHTA and CDR2 is FQGNSA. The CDR3 spans 12 residues. Deletions cut 11 bases from V and 9 bases from J, with 18 bases between. The CDR3 protein is CAASFEEDTQYF. Here the CDR3 DNA reads TGTGCCGCCTCCTTCGAAGAGGACACGCAGTATTTT.

CDR3 residues: CASSSGGAGEQFF. CDR3 nucleotide sequence: TGTGCCAGCAGTTCAGGGGGGGCCGGTGAGCAGTTCTTC. The rearrangement links TRBV28 to TRBJ2-1; D tentatively fits TRBD1 or TRBD2 (7 bases each). The V and J ends lost 4 bases and 9 bases respectively, with 13 bases between them. Germline values: CDR1 MDHEN, CDR2 SYDVKM. The CDR3 spans 13 residues.

This chain links TRBV4-3 with TRBJ1-3, with D possibly TRBD1 on 6 matching bases. This CDR3 comprises 16 residues. Germline assignment: CDR1 LGHNA and CDR2 YSLEER. V was pared by 0 bases and J by 3 bases, with 12 bases between. The CDR3, as DNA: TGCGCCAGCAGCCAAGATGAGGGCAGGGGTGGAAACACCATATATTTT. Residues: CASSQDEGRGGNTIYF.

This sequence joins TRBV28 and TRBJ2-7, with a tentative D call TRBD1 (5 bases). Trimming stripped 6 bases from V and 2 bases from J, with 17 bases between. This CDR3 contains 15 residues. Germline V gene sequence: CDR1 MDHEN, CDR2 SYDVKM. CDR3 nucleotide sequence: TGTGCCAGCAGGAGCAGGGCCTCGATCACCTACGAGCAGTACTTC. It encodes CASRSRASITYEQYF.

With respect to this clone: Germline and junction disagree at one end, which may indicate a read error. V is TRBV5-1 and J is TRBJ2-7; 11 bases agree with TRBD1. CDR1 is SGHRS and CDR2 is YFSETQ in the germline V gene. The CDR3 extends over 12 amino acids. The CDR3 protein is CASSLLGTGGNF. The CDR3 bases are TGCGCCAGCAGCCTACTCGGGACAGGGGGAAACTTC.

The genes are TRBV19 and TRBJ2-7; 9 bases line up with TRBD2. The V and J ends lost 3 bases and 3 bases, in that order; junction bases with no gene match: 6. The length of the CDR3 is 15 residues. CDR1 and CDR2 from the germline V gene are LNHDA and SQIVND (reference sequence). The CDR3 coding sequence is TGTGCCAGTAGTATTTTTTCTAGCGGGAACTACGAGCAGTACTTC. Amino acid sequence: CASSIFSSGNYEQYF.

The chain couples TRBV4-1 to TRBJ1-4; D is unclear. Trimming removed 2 bases from V and 8 bases from J, with 9 bases in between. CDR3 length equals 13 residues. CDR1 MGHRA and CDR2 YSYEKL come from the germline V gene. CDR3: CASSQSWPEKLFF. Here the CDR3 DNA reads TGCGCCAGCAGCCAATCATGGCCCGAAAAACTGTTTTTT.

This clone has just a few counts. V is TRBV6-6 and J is TRBJ1-2, with a tentative D call TRBD1 (5 bases). This CDR3 has 14 residues. Germline V lookup: CDR1 MNHNY, CDR2 SVGAGI (reference sequence). The germline V and J ends were trimmed by 7 bases and 2 bases, with 14 bases remaining between them. CDR3 nucleotide sequence: TGTGCCAGCACCGTCCAGGCAGGGAACTATGGCTACACCTTC. Translating gives CASTVQAGNYGYTF.

V gene TRBV6-4 combines with J gene TRBJ2-2; 7 nucleotides line up with TRBD2. V was pared by 3 bases and J by 6 bases, with 4 bases of the junction left unmatched. Looked up from germline, CDR1 is MRHNA and CDR2 is SNTAGT. The CDR3 totals 14 residues. CDR3 in amino acids: CASSERGLPGELFF. In nucleotides, the CDR3 is TGTGCCAGCAGTGAGCGGGGGTTACCCGGGGAGCTGTTTTTT.

The V call is TRBV7-2, the J call TRBJ1-5; 7 positions match TRBD1. Germline CDR1 and CDR2: SGHTA and FQGNSA. V gave up 5 bases and J gave up 1 base; unmatched junction bases: 5. The CDR3 is 15 amino acids. For the CDR3, the DNA is TGTGCCAGCAGCCTGACAGGGCTGAGCAATCAGCCCCAGCATTTT. It encodes CASSLTGLSNQPQHF.

The chain links TRBV28 to TRBJ2-2; 9 bases line up with TRBD2. V shed 3 bases and J 3 bases; nucleotides not matched to a gene: 8. This CDR3 region has 17 residues. Looked up from germline, CDR1 is MDHEN and CDR2 is SYDVKM. CDR3 in amino acids: CASSFGSGGIYTGELFF. In nucleotides, the CDR3 is TGTGCCAGCAGTTTCGGTAGCGGGGGAATATACACCGGGGAGCTGTTTTTT. Using reference TRBV28 and TRBJ2-2 for the parts outside the CDR3, the full variable domain is DVKVTQSSRYLVKRTGEKVFLECVQDMDHENMFWYRQDPGLGLRLIYFSYDVKMKEKGDIPEGYSVSREKKERFSLILESASTNQTSMYLCASSFGSGGIYTGELFFGEGSRLTVL.

This clone was observed once. The chain is built from TRBV6-5 and TRBJ2-1; perhaps TRBD2 as D (6 bases). The germline gives CDR1 MNHEY, CDR2 SVGAGI. V dropped 7 bases and J dropped 4 bases, with 8 bases sitting between them. CDR3 length: 12 amino acids. The CDR3 spells CASTGGYNEQFF. CDR3 in DNA: TGTGCCAGCACCGGGGGATACAATGAGCAGTTCTTC.

As to this clone: This same CDR3 is encoded by further DNA sequences in the sample. The chain couples TRBV19 to TRBJ2-5; 7 bases line up with TRBD1. Germline assignment: CDR1 LNHDA and CDR2 SQIVND (reference sequence). The CDR3 length is 13 residues. V was pared by 1 base and J by 4 bases, with 0 bases of the junction left unmatched. The CDR3 loop is CASSIGQGETQYF. The CDR3 DNA sequence: TGTGCCAGTAGTATAGGACAGGGAGAGACCCAGTACTTC.

The J gene is TRBJ1-6, the V gene TRBV6-4, with 7 bases aligning to TRBD1. This CDR3 contains 15 residues. The trim removed 0 bases at V and 9 bases at J, leaving 5 bases unmatched. Germline V gene lookup returns CDR1 MRHNA and CDR2 SNTAGT. As DNA, the CDR3 is TGTGCCAGCAGTGACTCTCGACAGGGTTCTTCACCCCTCCACTTT. It is translated as CASSDSRQGSSPLHF.

The chain joins TRBV4-3 to TRBJ2-1, with TRBD2 matching 9 bases. The length of the CDR3 is 15 residues. Germline V gene data show CDR1 as LGHNA and CDR2 as YSLEER. V lost 6 bases and J lost 8; bases outside the gene matches: 11. This CDR3 is CASSPTSGPDDEQFF. In DNA, the CDR3 is TGCGCCAGCAGTCCGACTAGCGGCCCGGATGATGAGCAGTTCTTC.

As DNA, the CDR3 is TGTGCCAGCAGTAAGACAGGGTACACCGGGGAGCTGTTTTTT. Encoded protein: CASSKTGYTGELFF. The V gene is TRBV2, the J gene TRBJ2-2; 7 positions match TRBD1. The CDR3 is made up of 14 amino acids. J lost 3 bases, V lost 5 bases, and 3 bases had no gene match. Germline lookup yields CDR1 SNHLY and CDR2 FYNNEI.